This entry features one T cell receptor beta chain sequence. Its antigen is still unknown. The sample comes from a study of T cell clonotyping in hematopoietic cell transplantation. The J segment lost 2 bases and the V segment lost 2 bases, leaving 9 bases of the junction unmatched. The CDR3 length is 17 residues. Germline V CDR1 and CDR2: MNHEY, SMNVEV (reference sequence). Assay used: immunoSEQ multiplex PCR; TCRdb lists only in-frame clones, some missing. Here the sample spans over 9,500 clones, 92% being singletons. The study's findings and limits: Graft donor and pretransplant recipient Inverse Simpson Index values predicted broader posttransplant TCR diversity.

Documented time point: recipient sample about 28 days before transplant, after cytoreduction. The origin of this receptor is a woman between 40 and 50 years old with acute myeloid leukemia. Some clones in this sample may be carry-over from other donors' samples. This specimen consisted of peripheral blood mononuclear cells, obtained before stem cell transplant. The chain recombines TRBV27 with TRBJ2-3; 8 bases line up with TRBD2. The CDR3 sequence is CASSLLSGLVNTDTQYF. The CDR3 DNA sequence: TGTGCCAGCAGTTTACTCTCGGGACTAGTAAACACAGATACGCAGTATTTT.